Presented here are 22 T cell receptor beta chains from one specimen sequenced in a study of T-cell memory formation after mild COVID-19. Each CDR3 protein is one row after TCRdb ran MiXCR on the 5' RACE reads. The sample shows about 560,000 distinct CDR3 sequences, approximately 15% of them seen only once. The sequenced sample consisted of PBMCs or a T cell subset sorted from them (not recorded which). Receptors originate from an adult woman who had mild COVID-19 (a few samples of this study predate the infection). Cell type and time point are not known.

This clonotype was observed a few times. The junction differs from germline at one of its ends, possibly a read error. The CDR3 sequence: CDSSQDIGYEQYF. For the CDR3, the DNA is TGCGACAGCAGCCAAGATATCGGCTACGAGCAGTACTTC. The chain combines TRBV4-3 with TRBJ2-7; D ambiguous. The CDR3 has 13 amino acids. The germline gives CDR1 LGHNA, CDR2 YSLEER.

This clonotype appeared many times. This chain joins TRBV12-3 or TRBV12-4 and TRBJ2-7; no clear D. The V end lost 6 bases, the J end lost 2 bases, and 8 bases lay between the germline ends. CDR3 length: 12 amino acids. The CDR3 reads CASSPTTYEQYF. Here the CDR3 DNA reads TGTGCCAGCAGCCCCACAACCTACGAGCAGTACTTC.

The sample holds a few counts of this clonotype. The CDR3 sequence: CSASSWGSYNSPLHF. CDR3 coding DNA: TGCAGTGCTAGTTCTTGGGGGTCCTATAATTCACCCCTCCACTTT. The chain is built from TRBV20-1 and TRBJ1-6; D may be TRBD1 (5 bases). The germline V and J ends were trimmed by 3 bases and 1 base, with 10 bases remaining between them. The CDR3 has 15 amino acids. The V gene's germline CDR1 is DFQATT and CDR2 SNEGSKA (reference sequence).

The sample holds a few counts of this clonotype. The chain joins TRBV7-2 to TRBJ2-7; a weak D match, TRBD2 (5 bases). Germline CDR1 reads SGHTA; CDR2 reads FQGNSA. V was trimmed by 5 bases and J by 1 base, leaving 24 bases between them. The CDR3 is 18 amino acids. This CDR3 is CASSKRGGPSSRSYEQYF. Here the CDR3 DNA reads TGTGCCAGCAGCAAACGAGGCGGGCCTAGCTCGCGGTCCTACGAGCAGTACTTC.

This rearrangement joins TRBV30 to TRBJ2-2; tentative D call: TRBD2 (6 bases). Trimming removed 2 bases from V and 3 bases from J, with 7 bases in between. The CDR3 sequence is 13 residues long. The germline V gene encodes CDR1 GTSNPN and CDR2 SVGIG (reference sequence). The CDR3 reads CAWSREYTGELFF. The CDR3, as DNA: TGTGCCTGGAGTCGGGAGTACACCGGGGAGCTGTTTTTT.

This clonotype was counted between two and nine times. The gene calls are TRBV7-9 and TRBJ2-2; 14 bases fit TRBD2. The CDR3 spans 18 residues. Germline assignment: CDR1 SEHNR and CDR2 FQNEAQ (reference sequence). The junction had 10 bases not matched to a gene; V was cut back by 5 bases and J by 5 bases. The DNA of the CDR3 is TGTGCCAGCAGCCAGGGACTAGCGGGAGAAGGTGTGACCGGGGAGCTGTTTTTT. It encodes CASSQGLAGEGVTGELFF.

V and J are TRBV6-6 and TRBJ2-4, with TRBD1 as a possible D gene (5 bases). Trimming cost V 3 bases and J 0 bases, with 18 bases left between them. Germline CDR1 MNHNY, CDR2 SVGAGI (reference sequence). The CDR3 length is 18 residues. The CDR3 coding sequence is TGTGCCAGCAGTTATTCGAGGACAACCTTTCTAGCCAAAAACATTCAGTACTTC. It is translated as CASSYSRTTFLAKNIQYF.

The chain links TRBV20-1 to TRBJ2-7; 8 bases match TRBD2. This CDR3 region has 12 residues. Germline CDR1 and CDR2: DFQATT and SNEGSKA (reference sequence). The CDR3 reads CSITSGAYEQYF. CDR3 bases: TGCAGCATTACTAGCGGAGCCTACGAGCAGTACTTC.

The table lists this clonotype with a few counts. The genes are TRBV7-8 and TRBJ1-2; 10 bases line up with TRBD1. This CDR3 is built from 14 residues. J gave up 7 bases and V 3 bases, and 5 bases lay outside the gene matches. Looked up from germline, CDR1 is SGHVS and CDR2 is FQNEAQ. The CDR3 sequence: CASSFPGTGVGYTF. In nucleotides, the CDR3 is TGTGCCAGCAGCTTTCCCGGGACAGGGGTTGGCTACACCTTC.

This chain uses TRBV12-3 or TRBV12-4 with TRBJ2-1; 7 nucleotides match TRBD2. The CDR3 spans 17 residues. After removal of 0 bases from V and 1 base from J, the junction contained 6 bases not matched to a gene. The CDR3 DNA reads TGTGCCAGCAGTTTAGCCGGGGGGAGCAGATCCTACAATGAGCAGTTCTTC. Encoded protein: CASSLAGGSRSYNEQFF.

This clonotype was recorded a few times. J is TRBJ1-2 and V is TRBV5-4, with D perhaps matching TRBD1 (5 bases). Trimming left V 0 bases short and J 5 bases short, with 17 bases between. This CDR3 is built from 16 residues. CDR1 is SGHNT, CDR2 YYREEE, per germline (reference sequence). The CDR3 loop reads CASSLGHSGAGYGYTF. Written as DNA, the CDR3 is TGTGCCAGCAGCTTGGGGCATTCTGGGGCAGGTTATGGCTACACCTTC.

V gene TRBV28 combines with J gene TRBJ1-5; perhaps TRBD1 as D (6 bases). Germline CDR1 MDHEN, CDR2 SYDVKM. This CDR3 region has 15 residues. Between the trimmed V and J ends, which lost 6 bases and 0 bases, there was a span of 12 bases. The DNA for the CDR3 is TGTGCCAGCAGGGGGGCAGCTCCTAGCAATCAGCCCCAGCATTTT. Protein: CASRGAAPSNQPQHF.

The chain carries TRBV19 and TRBJ2-1; 10 nucleotides line up with TRBD2. J was trimmed by 7 bases and V by 6 bases; bases with no gene match: 9. Germline CDR1 reads LNHDA; CDR2 reads SQIVND (reference sequence). This CDR3 contains 15 residues. The CDR3: CASRWNSGRSNEQFF. The CDR3 bases are TGTGCCAGTAGATGGAATAGCGGGAGGTCGAATGAGCAGTTCTTC.

This clonotype was counted between two and nine times. For the CDR3, the DNA is TGCGCCAGCAGACACCGTGAGGAAGCTAACTATGGCTACACCTTC. Translated: CASRHREEANYGYTF. The gene calls are TRBV4-1 and TRBJ1-2; D unresolved. Germline V gene data show CDR1 as MGHRA and CDR2 as YSYEKL. Trimming cost V 6 bases and J 0 bases, with 14 bases left between them. The CDR3 has 15 amino acids.

The table lists this clonotype with a few counts. The chain recombines TRBV7-9 with TRBJ2-4; D is ambiguous. V gave up 0 bases and J gave up 3 bases, with 0 bases separating them. Per the germline V gene, CDR1 is SEHNR and CDR2 is FQNEAQ (reference sequence). The CDR3 runs to 12 residues. The CDR3 loop is CASSLAKNIQYF. As DNA, the CDR3 is TGTGCCAGCAGCTTAGCCAAAAACATTCAGTACTTC.

A few counts support this clonotype. V gene TRBV6-1 combines with J gene TRBJ2-2; 10 bases are a match to TRBD2. Germline V gene data show CDR1 as MNHNS and CDR2 as SASEGT. The ends lost 3 bases at V and 8 bases at J; junction bases unmatched: 6. This CDR3 is built from 15 residues. In DNA form, the CDR3 reads TGTGCCAGCAGTGAGCCTAGCGGGGGAGGAGGGGAGCTGTTTTTT. Amino acid sequence: CASSEPSGGGGELFF.

J is TRBJ1-2 and V is TRBV12-3 or TRBV12-4; a weak D match, TRBD1 (6 bases). The length of the CDR3 is 13 residues. Trimming took off 3 bases at V and 7 bases at J, with 12 bases between the two ends. CDR3 nucleotide sequence: TGTGCCAGCAGTTTTACGGACAGATCTGGCTACACCTTC. Amino acids: CASSFTDRSGYTF.

V is TRBV7-9 and J is TRBJ2-1; 8 bases fit TRBD1. V lost 6 bases and J lost 8; bases outside the gene matches: 6. The CDR3 covers 13 residues. Germline V gene data show CDR1 as SEHNR and CDR2 as FQNEAQ (reference sequence). The DNA for the CDR3 is TGTGCCAGCAGGTCAGGGGGCGCGGATGAGCAGTTCTTC. Translation: CASRSGGADEQFF.

The chain couples TRBV29-1 to TRBJ1-1; no definite D call. Trimming took 3 bases from V and 4 from J, leaving 9 bases between them. CDR3 length: 12 residues. The germline CDR1 and CDR2 sequences are SQVTM and ANQGSEA. In DNA, the CDR3 is TGCAGCGTTGATAGCGGGTTCACTGAAGCTTTCTTT. It yields the protein CSVDSGFTEAFF.

CDR3: CASSRVALAGNEQFF. The CDR3 bases are TGTGCCAGCAGCCGGGTAGCGCTAGCCGGCAATGAGCAGTTCTTC. The chain links TRBV3-1 to TRBJ2-1; tentatively, D is TRBD2 (5 bases). The V and J ends lost 4 bases and 6 bases respectively, with 16 bases between them. Germline V gene lookup returns CDR1 LGHDT and CDR2 YNNKEL (reference sequence). CDR3 size: 15 residues.

This clonotype was seen a few times. The chain uses TRBV5-1 and TRBJ2-1; possibly TRBD1 for D (6 bases). V was shortened by 2 bases and J by 6 bases, with 18 bases between the two germline ends. The CDR3 sequence is 16 residues long. Per the germline V gene, CDR1 is SGHRS and CDR2 is YFSETQ. The CDR3 here is CASSFGRGISLNEQFF. DNA for the CDR3: TGCGCCAGCAGCTTTGGAAGGGGGATTTCACTCAATGAGCAGTTCTTC.

This clonotype turned up a few times. This rearrangement joins TRBV25-1 to TRBJ2-7, with unresolved D. The CDR3 has 12 amino acids. V was trimmed by 7 bases and J by 2 bases, leaving 9 bases between them. The germline CDR1 and CDR2 sequences are MGHDK and SYGVNS. The CDR3 here is CASKGLPYEQYF. CDR3 DNA: TGTGCCAGCAAAGGGCTCCCCTACGAGCAGTACTTC.